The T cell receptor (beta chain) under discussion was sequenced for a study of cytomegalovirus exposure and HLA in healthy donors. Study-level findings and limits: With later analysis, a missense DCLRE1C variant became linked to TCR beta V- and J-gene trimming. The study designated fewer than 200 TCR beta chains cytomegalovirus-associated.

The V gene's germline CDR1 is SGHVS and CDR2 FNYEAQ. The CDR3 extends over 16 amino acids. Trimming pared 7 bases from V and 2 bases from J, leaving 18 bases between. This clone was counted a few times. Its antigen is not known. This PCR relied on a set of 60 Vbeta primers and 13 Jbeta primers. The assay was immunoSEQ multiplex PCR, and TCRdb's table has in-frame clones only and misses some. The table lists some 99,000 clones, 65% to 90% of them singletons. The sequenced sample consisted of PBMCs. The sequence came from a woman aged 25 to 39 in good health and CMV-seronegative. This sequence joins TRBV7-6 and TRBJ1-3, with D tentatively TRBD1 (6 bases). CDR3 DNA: TGTGCCAGCACCCGAGCCCCAGGGGACACTGGAAACACCATATATTTT. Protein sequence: CASTRAPGDTGNTIYF.